The clone carrying this T cell receptor (beta chain) was found once. What it recognizes is unknown. This sample is drawn from a study of OX40 agonist ivuxolimab in advanced cancers. Libraries were prepared by immunoSEQ multiplex PCR; TCRdb keeps only in-frame clonotypes and omits some of them. This table has tens of thousands of clones, roughly 90% appearing once. Patients were ruled out by autoimmune disease history or systemic immunosuppression. At baseline, cycle 4 day 1, and cycle 7 day 1, blood was sampled. Germline V gene sequence: CDR1 SGHRS, CDR2 YFSETQ. CDR3 length equals 17 residues. V lost 1 base, J lost 8 bases, and 13 bases stayed unmatched. Study-wide points: Expanded peripheral T-cell antigen specificity went undetermined.

This specimen consisted of CD4+ or CD8+ T cells sorted from blood, obtained in a trial of the OX40 agonist ivuxolimab. The TCR comes from an adult with an advanced solid tumor such as melanoma, head and neck, liver or kidney cancer. The chain is built from TRBV5-1 and TRBJ2-1; 9 bases are a match to TRBD2. The CDR3 sequence is CASSLLLAGEPGDEQFF. DNA of the CDR3: TGCGCCAGCAGCTTGTTACTAGCGGGCGAACCGGGGGATGAGCAGTTCTTC.